This T cell receptor beta chain was obtained from a study of human T cells and chemical hapten exposure. Study-wide background: TCR yield per sample varied, mainly due to pooled library volumes.

Described time point: healthy volunteer bleed at 2 weeks. The authors' total RNA extraction used unfractionated whole blood. The CDR3 extends over 15 amino acids. After removal of 2 bases from V and 4 bases from J, the junction contained 5 bases not matched to a gene. The germline V gene encodes CDR1 SGHRS and CDR2 YFSETQ. The library attached unique molecular identifiers to individual cDNA molecules. Authors' data handling: Between about 23,224 and 750,000 TCRs appeared in each sample, and the median stood at roughly 95,000. TCRdb processed the RACE reads anew with MiXCR; each CDR3 protein has one entry. These V and J calls originate from TCRdb's pipeline instead of the authors' own analysis. In the table there are about 31,000 distinct CDR3 sequences, less than 8% of which are singletons. This clonotype occurred many times. Its antigen is as yet unknown. Findings of the study overall: Among TCRs, those above 1 in 1000 frequency were unaffected by DPC sensitization.

Sequencing used whole blood. The sequence derives from a human donor in good health. Some clones in this sample may be carry-over from other donors' samples. This sequence joins TRBV5-1 and TRBJ1-5, with 8 bases fitting TRBD1. The DNA for the CDR3 is TGCGCCAGCAGCTTCGACGGACAGGGAAATCAGCCCCAGCATTTT. This codes for CASSFDGQGNQPQHF.